One TCR beta chain is described in this entry. The data are from a study of blood T cell repertoires in COVID-19. In the authors' methods: From reference gene primer amplification, estimates of nucleated cell counts were derived. Clones were sequenced by immunoSEQ multiplex PCR, and TCRdb holds only the in-frame ones, with some missing. V, J and clone size are those of that table, while D and trimming were read from the DNA. Among approximately 390,000 clones, 90% were seen once, and the ten largest hold around 6.3%. The germline V and J ends were trimmed by 5 bases and 5 bases, with 15 bases remaining between them. The CDR3 length is 14 residues. Germline V gives CDR1 MNHEY, CDR2 SVGEGT.

This sequence originates from a man aged 18-30 years with active or convalescent COVID-19. V gene TRBV6-2 or TRBV6-3 combines with J gene TRBJ1-2; D may be TRBD1 (5 bases). Sequenced sample: peripheral blood. CDR3 sequence: CASSRSRAVYGYTF. CDR3 coding DNA: TGTGCCAGCAGTCGAAGCAGGGCGGTGTATGGCTACACCTTC.